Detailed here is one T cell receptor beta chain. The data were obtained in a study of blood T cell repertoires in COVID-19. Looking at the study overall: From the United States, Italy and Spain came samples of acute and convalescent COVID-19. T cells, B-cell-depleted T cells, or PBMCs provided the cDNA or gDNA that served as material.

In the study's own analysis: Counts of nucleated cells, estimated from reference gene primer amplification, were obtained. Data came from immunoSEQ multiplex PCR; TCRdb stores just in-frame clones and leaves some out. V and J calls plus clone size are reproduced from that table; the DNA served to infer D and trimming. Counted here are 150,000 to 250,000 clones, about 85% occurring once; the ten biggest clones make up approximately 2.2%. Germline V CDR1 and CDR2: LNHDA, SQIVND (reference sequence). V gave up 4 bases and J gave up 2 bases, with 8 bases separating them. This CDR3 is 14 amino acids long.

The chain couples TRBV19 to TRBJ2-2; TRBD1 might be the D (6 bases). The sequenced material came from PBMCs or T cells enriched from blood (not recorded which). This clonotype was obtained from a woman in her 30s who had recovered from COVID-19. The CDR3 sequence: CASSTQGNTGELFF. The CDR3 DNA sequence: TGTGCCAGTAGTACACAGGGAAACACCGGGGAGCTGTTTTTT.